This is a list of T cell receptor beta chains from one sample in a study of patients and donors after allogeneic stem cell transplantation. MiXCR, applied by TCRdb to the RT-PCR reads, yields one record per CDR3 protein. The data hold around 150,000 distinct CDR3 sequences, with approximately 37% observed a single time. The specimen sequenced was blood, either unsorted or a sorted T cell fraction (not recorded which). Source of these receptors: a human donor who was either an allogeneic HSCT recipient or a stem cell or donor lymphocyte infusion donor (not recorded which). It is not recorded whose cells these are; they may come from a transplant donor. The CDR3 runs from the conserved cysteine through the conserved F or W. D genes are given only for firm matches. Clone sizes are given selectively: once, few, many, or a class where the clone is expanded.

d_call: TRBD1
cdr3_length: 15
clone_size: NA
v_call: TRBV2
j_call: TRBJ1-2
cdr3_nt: TGTGCCAGCAGTGTTATGGGACAGGCCAACTATGGCTACACCTTC
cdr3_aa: CASSVMGQANYGYTF

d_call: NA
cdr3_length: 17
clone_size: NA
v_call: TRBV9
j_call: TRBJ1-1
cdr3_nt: TGTGCCAGCAGCGTAGAATCCCAGCCGGGGTTGCGTGGTGAAGCTTTCTTT
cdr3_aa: CASSVESQPGLRGEAFF

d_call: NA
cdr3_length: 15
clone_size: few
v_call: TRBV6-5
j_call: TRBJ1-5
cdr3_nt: TGTGCCAGCAGCCCCGACAGTACACATGGGCAGCCCCAGCATTTT
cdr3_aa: CASSPDSTHGQPQHF

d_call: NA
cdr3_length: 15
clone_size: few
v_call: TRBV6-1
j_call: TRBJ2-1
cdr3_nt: TGTGCCAGCAGTCCCCCTAAGGGGGGGGCCCTTGAGCAGTTCTTC
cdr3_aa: CASSPPKGGALEQFF

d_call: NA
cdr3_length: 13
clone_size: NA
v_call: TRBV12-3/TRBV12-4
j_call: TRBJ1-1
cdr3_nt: TGTGCCACTCAAACCGTCGTGAACACTGAAGCTTTCTTT
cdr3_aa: CATQTVVNTEAFF

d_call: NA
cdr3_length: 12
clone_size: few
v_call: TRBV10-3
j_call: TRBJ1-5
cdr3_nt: TGTGCCAGTCAGGGGTCAAATCAGCCCCAGCATTTT
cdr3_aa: CASQGSNQPQHF

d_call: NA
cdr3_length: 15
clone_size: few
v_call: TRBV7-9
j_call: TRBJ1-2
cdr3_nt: TGTGCCAGCAGCCTACTTTGGAGGGAAGTCGGTGGCTACACCTTC
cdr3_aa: CASSLLWREVGGYTF

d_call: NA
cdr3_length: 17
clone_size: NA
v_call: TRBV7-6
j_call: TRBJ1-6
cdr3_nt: TGTGCCAGCAGCTTAAGGCCAGAGAGGTCCTATAATTCACCCCTCCACTTT
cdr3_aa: CASSLRPERSYNSPLHF

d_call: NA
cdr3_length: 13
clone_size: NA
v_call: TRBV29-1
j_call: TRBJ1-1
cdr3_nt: TGCAGCGTTGATCCGGTTTTGAACACTGAAGCTTTCTTT
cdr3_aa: CSVDPVLNTEAFF

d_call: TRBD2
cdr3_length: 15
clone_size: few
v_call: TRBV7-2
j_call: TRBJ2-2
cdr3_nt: TGTGCCAGCAGCGCACTACTAGCGGCCACCGGGGAGCTGTTTTTT
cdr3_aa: CASSALLAATGELFF

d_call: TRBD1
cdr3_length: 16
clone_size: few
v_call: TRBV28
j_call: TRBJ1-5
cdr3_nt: TGTGCCAGCAGAGCCCCTCCGTCAGGGGGAAGGCAGCCCCAGCATTTT
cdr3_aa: CASRAPPSGGRQPQHF

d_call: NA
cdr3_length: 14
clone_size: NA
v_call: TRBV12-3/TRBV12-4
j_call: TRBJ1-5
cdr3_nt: TGTGCCAGCAGCGCCGGGGGGGGCAATCAGCCCCAGCATTTT
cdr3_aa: CASSAGGGNQPQHF

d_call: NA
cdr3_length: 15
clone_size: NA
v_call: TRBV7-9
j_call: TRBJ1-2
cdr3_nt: TGTGCCAGCAGCTTAAATCGAATGGAGCTTTATGGCTACACCTTC
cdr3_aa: CASSLNRMELYGYTF

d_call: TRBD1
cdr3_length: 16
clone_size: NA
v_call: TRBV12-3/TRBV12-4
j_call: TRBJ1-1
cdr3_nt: TGTGCCAGCAGTCTCGGGACAGCCCAAGGGTACACTGAAGCTTTCTTT
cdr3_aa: CASSLGTAQGYTEAFF

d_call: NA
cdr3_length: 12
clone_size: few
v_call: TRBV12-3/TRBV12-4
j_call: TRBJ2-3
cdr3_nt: TGTGCCAGCAGTTTCTCCGGAGATACGCAGTATTTT
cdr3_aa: CASSFSGDTQYF

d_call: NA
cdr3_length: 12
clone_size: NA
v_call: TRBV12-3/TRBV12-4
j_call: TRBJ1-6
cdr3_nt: TGTGCCAGCAGTTTTATAGGTTCACCCCTCCACTTT
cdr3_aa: CASSFIGSPLHF

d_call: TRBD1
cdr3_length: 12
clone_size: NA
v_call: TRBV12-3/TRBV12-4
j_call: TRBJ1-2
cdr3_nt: TGTGCCAGCAGTGACAGGGTTTATGGCTACACCTTC
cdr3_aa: CASSDRVYGYTF

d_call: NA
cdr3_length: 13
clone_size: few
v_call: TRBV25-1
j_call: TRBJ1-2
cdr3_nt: TGTGCCAGCAGTGGGGAACCCCTACAAGGCTACACCTTC
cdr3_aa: CASSGEPLQGYTF

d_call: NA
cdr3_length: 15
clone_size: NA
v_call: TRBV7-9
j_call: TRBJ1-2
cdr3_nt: TGTGCCAGCAGCTTTGCTGGACGCACTAACTATGGCTACACCTTC
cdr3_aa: CASSFAGRTNYGYTF

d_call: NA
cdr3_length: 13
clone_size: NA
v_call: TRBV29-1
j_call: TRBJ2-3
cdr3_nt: TGCAGCGTTGAAGATCGGGCAGGGGATACGCAGTATTTT
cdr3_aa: CSVEDRAGDTQYF

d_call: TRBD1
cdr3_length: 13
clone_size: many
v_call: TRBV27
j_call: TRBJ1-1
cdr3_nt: TGTGCCAGCAGTTTCTACAGGGGCGCTGAAGCTTTCTTT
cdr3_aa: CASSFYRGAEAFF

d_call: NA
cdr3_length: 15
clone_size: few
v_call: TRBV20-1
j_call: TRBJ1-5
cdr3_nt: TGCAGTGCTAGCCTTCTCGCGGCAGGGCGGCAGCCCCAGCATTTT
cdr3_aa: CSASLLAAGRQPQHF

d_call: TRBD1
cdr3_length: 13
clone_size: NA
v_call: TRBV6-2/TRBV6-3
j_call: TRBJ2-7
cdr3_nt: TGTGCCAGCAGCGAGGACAGGGTCTACGAGCAGTACTTC
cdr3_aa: CASSEDRVYEQYF

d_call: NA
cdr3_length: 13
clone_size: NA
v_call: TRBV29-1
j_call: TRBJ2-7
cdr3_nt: TGCAGCGTTGAAGTGTCGGGATATAAAGAGCAGTACTTC
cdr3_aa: CSVEVSGYKEQYF

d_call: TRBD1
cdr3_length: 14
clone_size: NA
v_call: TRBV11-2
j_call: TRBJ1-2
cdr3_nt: TGTGCCAGCAGCTTTTGGACAGGGGCGTATGGCTACACCTTC
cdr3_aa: CASSFWTGAYGYTF

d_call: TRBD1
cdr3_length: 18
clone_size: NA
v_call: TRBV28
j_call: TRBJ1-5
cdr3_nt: TGTGCCAGCAGTTTGAACAGGGGGCTAATTCGTAGCAATCAGCCCCAGCATTTT
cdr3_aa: CASSLNRGLIRSNQPQHF

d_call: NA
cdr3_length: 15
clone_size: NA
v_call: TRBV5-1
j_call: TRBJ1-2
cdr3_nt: TGCGCCAGCAGCTTGCGGATACAGCGACGGGATGGCTACACCTTC
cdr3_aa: CASSLRIQRRDGYTF

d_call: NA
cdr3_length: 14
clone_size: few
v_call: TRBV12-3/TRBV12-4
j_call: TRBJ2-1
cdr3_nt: TGTGCCAGCAGTTTACAACAGGTCTACAATGAGCAGTTCTTC
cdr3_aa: CASSLQQVYNEQFF

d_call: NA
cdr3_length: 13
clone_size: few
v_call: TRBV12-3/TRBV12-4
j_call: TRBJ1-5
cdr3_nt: TGTGCCAGCAGTGCCGGGGGCCATCAGCCCCAGCATTTT
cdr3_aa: CASSAGGHQPQHF

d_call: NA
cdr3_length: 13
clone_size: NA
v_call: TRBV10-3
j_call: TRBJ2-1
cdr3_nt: TGTGCCATCTGGGCAGGGAACTACAATGAGCAGTTCTTC
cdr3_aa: CAIWAGNYNEQFF

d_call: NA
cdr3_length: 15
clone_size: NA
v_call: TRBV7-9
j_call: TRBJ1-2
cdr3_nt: TGTGCCAGCAGGACCTCGGGGACACCAAACTATGGCTACACCTTC
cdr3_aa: CASRTSGTPNYGYTF

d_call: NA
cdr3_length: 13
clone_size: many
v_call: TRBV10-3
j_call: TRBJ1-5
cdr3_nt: TGTGCCATCAGTTTACAGGAAAATCAGCCCCAGCATTTT
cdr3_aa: CAISLQENQPQHF

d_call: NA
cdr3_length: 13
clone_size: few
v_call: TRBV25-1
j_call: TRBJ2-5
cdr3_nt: TGTGCCAGCAGTGATTTGGGCCAAGAGACCCAGTACTTC
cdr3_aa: CASSDLGQETQYF

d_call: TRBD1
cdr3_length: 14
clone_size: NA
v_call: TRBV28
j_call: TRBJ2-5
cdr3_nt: TGTGCCAGCAGTTTCTTCCGGGACAGGGAGACCCAGTACTTC
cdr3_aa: CASSFFRDRETQYF

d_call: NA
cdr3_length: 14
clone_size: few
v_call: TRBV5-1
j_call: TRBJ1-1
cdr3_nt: TGCGCCAGCAGCCCGGGGCCGGGAAGGGCTGAAGCTTTCTTT
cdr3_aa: CASSPGPGRAEAFF

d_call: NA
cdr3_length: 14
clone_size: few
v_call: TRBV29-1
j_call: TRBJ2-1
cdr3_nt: TGCAGCGTTGAAGATCGCCCCTGGTGGGGTCAGCAGTTCTTC
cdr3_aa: CSVEDRPWWGQQFF

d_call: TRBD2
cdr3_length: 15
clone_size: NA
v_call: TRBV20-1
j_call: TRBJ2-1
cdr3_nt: TGCAGTGCTTCAAGCGGGGCAGCGTCCTACAATGAGCAGTTCTTC
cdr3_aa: CSASSGAASYNEQFF

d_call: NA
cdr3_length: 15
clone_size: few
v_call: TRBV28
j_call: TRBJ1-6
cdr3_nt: TGTGCCAGCAGGAGAACAGGGATCTTCCTTTCACCCCTCCACTTT
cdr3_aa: CASRRTGIFLSPLHF

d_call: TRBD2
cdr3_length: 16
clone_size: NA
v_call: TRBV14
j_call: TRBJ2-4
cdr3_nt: TGTGCCAGCAGCCATCGCGGGCGGGGGGCCAAAAACATTCAGTACTTC
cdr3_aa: CASSHRGRGAKNIQYF

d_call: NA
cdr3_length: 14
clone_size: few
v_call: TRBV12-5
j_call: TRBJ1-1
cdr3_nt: TGTGCTAGTGCCCTTGGAGGGGCGGACACTGAAGCTTTCTTT
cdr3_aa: CASALGGADTEAFF

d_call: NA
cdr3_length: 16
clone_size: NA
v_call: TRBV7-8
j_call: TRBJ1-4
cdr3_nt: TGTGCCAGCAGCGTATGGTCGGGAGCAACTAATGAAAAACTGTTTTTT
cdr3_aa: CASSVWSGATNEKLFF

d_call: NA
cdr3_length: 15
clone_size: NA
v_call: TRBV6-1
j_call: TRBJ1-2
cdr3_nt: TGTGCCAGCAGCCGATCCCTCGACCCCTCGCGGGGCTACACCTTC
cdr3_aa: CASSRSLDPSRGYTF

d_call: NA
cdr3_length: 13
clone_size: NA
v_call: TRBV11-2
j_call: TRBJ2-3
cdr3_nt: TGTGCCAGCAGCGCCCGAAGGACAGATACGCAGTATTTT
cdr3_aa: CASSARRTDTQYF

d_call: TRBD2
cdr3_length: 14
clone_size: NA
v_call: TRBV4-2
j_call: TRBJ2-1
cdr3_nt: TGTGCCAGCAGCCAAGATGGACTAGCGGGGGTGGAGTTCTTC
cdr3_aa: CASSQDGLAGVEFF

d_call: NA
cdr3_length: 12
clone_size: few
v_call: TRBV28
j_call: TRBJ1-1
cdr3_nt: TGTGCCAGCAACCCCTCGGACACTGAAGCTTTCTTT
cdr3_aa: CASNPSDTEAFF

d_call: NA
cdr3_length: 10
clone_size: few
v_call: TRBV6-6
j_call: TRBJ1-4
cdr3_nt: TGTGCCAGCAGGAGAGAAAAACTGTTTTTT
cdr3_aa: CASRREKLFF